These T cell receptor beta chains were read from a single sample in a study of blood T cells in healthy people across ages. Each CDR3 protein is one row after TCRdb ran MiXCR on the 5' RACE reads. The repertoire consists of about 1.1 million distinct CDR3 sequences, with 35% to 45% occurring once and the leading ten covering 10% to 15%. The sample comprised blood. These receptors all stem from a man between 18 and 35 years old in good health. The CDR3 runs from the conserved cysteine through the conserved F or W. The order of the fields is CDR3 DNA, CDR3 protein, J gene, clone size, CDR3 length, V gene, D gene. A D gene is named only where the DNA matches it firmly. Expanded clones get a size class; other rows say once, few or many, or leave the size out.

CDR3 DNA: TGTGCCAGCATGGAGACTACAGGACAGGGTCAATCTTTCTACAATGAGCAGTTCTTC
CDR3 protein: CASMETTGQGQSFYNEQFF
J gene: TRBJ2-1
clone size: few
CDR3 length: 19
V gene: TRBV6-2/TRBV6-3
D gene: TRBD1

CDR3 DNA: TGCGCCAGCAGCTTGGCATACGGGGGCTCATCTGGAAACACCATATATTTT
CDR3 protein: CASSLAYGGSSGNTIYF
J gene: TRBJ1-3
clone size: few
CDR3 length: 17
V gene: TRBV5-1
D gene: -

CDR3 DNA: TGTGCCAGCAGTCAAAGGGGGCTCGGGCGGGATAACTATGGCTACACCTTC
CDR3 protein: CASSQRGLGRDNYGYTF
J gene: TRBJ1-2
clone size: few
CDR3 length: 17
V gene: TRBV12-3/TRBV12-4
D gene: TRBD1

CDR3 DNA: TGCAGCGTTCTCTCCGGGACAGGGAATGGCTACACCTTC
CDR3 protein: CSVLSGTGNGYTF
J gene: TRBJ1-2
clone size: -
CDR3 length: 13
V gene: TRBV29-1
D gene: TRBD1

CDR3 DNA: TGTGCCAGCAGCCTCAACAGGGGCCTGAACACTGAAGCTTTCTTT
CDR3 protein: CASSLNRGLNTEAFF
J gene: TRBJ1-1
clone size: -
CDR3 length: 15
V gene: TRBV7-8
D gene: TRBD1

CDR3 DNA: TGCAGTGCTAGAGCGTCGACGACCAACTATGGCTACACCTTC
CDR3 protein: CSARASTTNYGYTF
J gene: TRBJ1-2
clone size: many
CDR3 length: 14
V gene: TRBV20-1
D gene: -

CDR3 DNA: TGTGCCAGCAGCCTAGTTTCCAGGAGTCCTAACTATGGCTACACCTTC
CDR3 protein: CASSLVSRSPNYGYTF
J gene: TRBJ1-2
clone size: -
CDR3 length: 16
V gene: TRBV12-3/TRBV12-4
D gene: -

CDR3 DNA: TGTGCCAGCAGTTACAGGGTTGCTGAAGCTTTCTTT
CDR3 protein: CASSYRVAEAFF
J gene: TRBJ1-1
clone size: few
CDR3 length: 12
V gene: TRBV2
D gene: -

CDR3 DNA: TGTGCCAGCAGTTACTCGATTGTGGGAAGGACAGATACGCAGTATTTT
CDR3 protein: CASSYSIVGRTDTQYF
J gene: TRBJ2-3
clone size: -
CDR3 length: 16
V gene: TRBV6-5
D gene: -

CDR3 DNA: TGTGCCAGCAGCTTAGGGATTGACAGTCGCCCCCAAAACATTCAGTACTTC
CDR3 protein: CASSLGIDSRPQNIQYF
J gene: TRBJ2-4
clone size: -
CDR3 length: 17
V gene: TRBV7-2
D gene: -

CDR3 DNA: TGTGCCACCTACAATGAGCAGTTCTTC
CDR3 protein: CATYNEQFF
J gene: TRBJ2-1
clone size: -
CDR3 length: 9
V gene: TRBV7-3
D gene: -

CDR3 DNA: TGTGCCAGCAGCTTTTTGGCGGGGACAAGGCGTGGCACAGATACGCAGTATTTT
CDR3 protein: CASSFLAGTRRGTDTQYF
J gene: TRBJ2-3
clone size: -
CDR3 length: 18
V gene: TRBV7-2
D gene: -

CDR3 DNA: TGTGCCAGCAGCTCAACTAGCGGGACCGAGGAGCTGTTTTTT
CDR3 protein: CASSSTSGTEELFF
J gene: TRBJ2-2
clone size: -
CDR3 length: 14
V gene: TRBV7-3
D gene: TRBD2

CDR3 DNA: TGCAGTGCTAATCAGGGGGAACCAGGCAATGAGCAGTTCTTC
CDR3 protein: CSANQGEPGNEQFF
J gene: TRBJ2-1
clone size: -
CDR3 length: 14
V gene: TRBV20-1
D gene: TRBD1

CDR3 DNA: TGTGCCAGCCCCTTCCGGGACAACGTAACTAGCACAGATACGCAGTATTTT
CDR3 protein: CASPFRDNVTSTDTQYF
J gene: TRBJ2-3
clone size: few
CDR3 length: 17
V gene: TRBV6-2/TRBV6-3
D gene: -

CDR3 DNA: TGTGTCAGCAGCTTAGGGAGGTCAGATACGCAGTATTTT
CDR3 protein: CVSSLGRSDTQYF
J gene: TRBJ2-3
clone size: -
CDR3 length: 13
V gene: TRBV7-9
D gene: -

CDR3 DNA: TGTGCCAGCAGCTCCTCGGACGTTAAGATTCGGGAAGCTAACTATGGCTACACCTTC
CDR3 protein: CASSSSDVKIREANYGYTF
J gene: TRBJ1-2
clone size: -
CDR3 length: 19
V gene: TRBV28
D gene: -

CDR3 DNA: TGTGCCAGCAGTTACTCGAAGCCGGCGGGGAGTATGGGGACTGAAGCTTTCTTT
CDR3 protein: CASSYSKPAGSMGTEAFF
J gene: TRBJ1-1
clone size: -
CDR3 length: 18
V gene: TRBV6-5
D gene: -

CDR3 DNA: TGTGCCAGCAATGGAGTACCAGAGACCCAGTACTTC
CDR3 protein: CASNGVPETQYF
J gene: TRBJ2-5
clone size: -
CDR3 length: 12
V gene: TRBV2
D gene: -

CDR3 DNA: TGCAGTGCTAGAGCGGGCACTAGCAATCAGCCCCAGCATTTT
CDR3 protein: CSARAGTSNQPQHF
J gene: TRBJ1-5
clone size: once
CDR3 length: 14
V gene: TRBV20-1
D gene: -

CDR3 DNA: TGTGCCAACAGTCGTACCGGGACAGGGTCCGATACGCAGTATTTT
CDR3 protein: CANSRTGTGSDTQYF
J gene: TRBJ2-3
clone size: once
CDR3 length: 15
V gene: TRBV28
D gene: TRBD1

CDR3 DNA: TGCAGCGCCGAACTACAGGGACCGGCGGATACGCAGTATTTT
CDR3 protein: CSAELQGPADTQYF
J gene: TRBJ2-3
clone size: -
CDR3 length: 14
V gene: TRBV29-1
D gene: -

CDR3 DNA: TGCGCCAGCAGCTTGTGGGGGCCTGGGGATGAGCAGTTCTTC
CDR3 protein: CASSLWGPGDEQFF
J gene: TRBJ2-1
clone size: few
CDR3 length: 14
V gene: TRBV5-1
D gene: -

CDR3 DNA: TGTGCCAGCAGCGCTGGAGGACCGGGACTCTATGGCTACACCTTC
CDR3 protein: CASSAGGPGLYGYTF
J gene: TRBJ1-2
clone size: -
CDR3 length: 15
V gene: TRBV9
D gene: -

CDR3 DNA: TGTGCCAGCAGTACCCTCTGGTGGGGCGAGCAGTACTTC
CDR3 protein: CASSTLWWGEQYF
J gene: TRBJ2-7
clone size: -
CDR3 length: 13
V gene: TRBV6-2/TRBV6-3
D gene: -

CDR3 DNA: TGCAGTGCTATGAGACAGGCAACCTACGAGCAGTACTTC
CDR3 protein: CSAMRQATYEQYF
J gene: TRBJ2-7
clone size: -
CDR3 length: 13
V gene: TRBV20-1
D gene: -

CDR3 DNA: TGCGCCGGCAGCCAAGATGGGGCCCGCCAAAACATTCAGTACTTC
CDR3 protein: CAGSQDGARQNIQYF
J gene: TRBJ2-4
clone size: -
CDR3 length: 15
V gene: TRBV4-3
D gene: -

CDR3 DNA: TGTGCCAGCAGCTTAGTGGCAGAGGGACGCTATGGCTACACCTTC
CDR3 protein: CASSLVAEGRYGYTF
J gene: TRBJ1-2
clone size: -
CDR3 length: 15
V gene: TRBV7-2
D gene: -

CDR3 DNA: TGTGCCAGCAGTCTATCCTCCGGGAACCAAGCCGACTATGGCTACACCTTC
CDR3 protein: CASSLSSGNQADYGYTF
J gene: TRBJ1-2
clone size: few
CDR3 length: 17
V gene: TRBV6-6
D gene: -

CDR3 DNA: TGTGCCAGCAGCCCTTGGGGACCCATGAACACTGAAGCTTTCTTT
CDR3 protein: CASSPWGPMNTEAFF
J gene: TRBJ1-1
clone size: few
CDR3 length: 15
V gene: TRBV5-6
D gene: -

CDR3 DNA: TGTGCCAGCAGCGTAATCGAAGGGGAAGAGCAGTACTTC
CDR3 protein: CASSVIEGEEQYF
J gene: TRBJ2-7
clone size: -
CDR3 length: 13
V gene: TRBV7-2
D gene: -

CDR3 DNA: TGTGCCAGCAGCTTAGGGCTTGCCTTGACTCTGGATGAGCAGTTCTTC
CDR3 protein: CASSLGLALTLDEQFF
J gene: TRBJ2-1
clone size: few
CDR3 length: 16
V gene: TRBV7-2
D gene: -

CDR3 DNA: TGCGCCAGCAGCTTCGCCCCGGGACAGGGAGATTACACCGGGGAGCTGTTTTTT
CDR3 protein: CASSFAPGQGDYTGELFF
J gene: TRBJ2-2
clone size: few
CDR3 length: 18
V gene: TRBV5-1
D gene: TRBD1

CDR3 DNA: TGTGCCAGCAGTTTATCGCGAGGGGGAGGGAAACTGTTTTTT
CDR3 protein: CASSLSRGGGKLFF
J gene: TRBJ1-4
clone size: few
CDR3 length: 14
V gene: TRBV27
D gene: -

CDR3 DNA: TGCAGCGTTGAAGATGAGGGGTTCATATCAGATACGCAGTATTTT
CDR3 protein: CSVEDEGFISDTQYF
J gene: TRBJ2-3
clone size: few
CDR3 length: 15
V gene: TRBV29-1
D gene: -

CDR3 DNA: TGTGCCAGCAGTTTAGAAGTCACTGGCTACACCTTC
CDR3 protein: CASSLEVTGYTF
J gene: TRBJ1-2
clone size: many
CDR3 length: 12
V gene: TRBV12-3/TRBV12-4
D gene: -

CDR3 DNA: TGTGCCAGCAGTCCAGCGAGGAACAATGAGCAGTACTTC
CDR3 protein: CASSPARNNEQYF
J gene: TRBJ2-7
clone size: -
CDR3 length: 13
V gene: TRBV12-3/TRBV12-4
D gene: -

CDR3 DNA: TGTGCCAGCAGCGATCGGTCTAGCGGGGGAGGCTACGAGCAGTACTTC
CDR3 protein: CASSDRSSGGGYEQYF
J gene: TRBJ2-7
clone size: few
CDR3 length: 16
V gene: TRBV7-8
D gene: TRBD2

CDR3 DNA: TGCAGTGCTAGGAGGGACAGGTCCACTGAAGCTTTCTTT
CDR3 protein: CSARRDRSTEAFF
J gene: TRBJ1-1
clone size: -
CDR3 length: 13
V gene: TRBV20-1
D gene: TRBD1

CDR3 DNA: TGTGCCATCAGGGAGACCATTTCAGGGTCGGGCACAGATACGCAGTATTTT
CDR3 protein: CAIRETISGSGTDTQYF
J gene: TRBJ2-3
clone size: few
CDR3 length: 17
V gene: TRBV10-3
D gene: -

CDR3 DNA: TGTGCCAGCAGCTTGAGGCGTCGCGGACAGAACACCGGGGAGCTGTTTTTT
CDR3 protein: CASSLRRRGQNTGELFF
J gene: TRBJ2-2
clone size: -
CDR3 length: 17
V gene: TRBV5-8
D gene: -

CDR3 DNA: TGCAGTGCCCCCAGACACTCGTATGGCTACACCTTC
CDR3 protein: CSAPRHSYGYTF
J gene: TRBJ1-2
clone size: few
CDR3 length: 12
V gene: TRBV20-1
D gene: -

CDR3 DNA: TGTGCCAGCAGTGCCGGGGACATCTATGGCTACACCTTC
CDR3 protein: CASSAGDIYGYTF
J gene: TRBJ1-2
clone size: few
CDR3 length: 13
V gene: TRBV12-3/TRBV12-4
D gene: -

CDR3 DNA: TGTGCCAGCAGATCAGGACATCTCTATGGCTACACCTTC
CDR3 protein: CASRSGHLYGYTF
J gene: TRBJ1-2
clone size: few
CDR3 length: 13
V gene: TRBV2
D gene: -

CDR3 DNA: TGTGCCAGCAGCGGGACATTGACAGGGGGTGGCTACACCTTC
CDR3 protein: CASSGTLTGGGYTF
J gene: TRBJ1-2
clone size: once
CDR3 length: 14
V gene: TRBV9
D gene: TRBD1

CDR3 DNA: TGTGCCAGCAGCAGTAGCGGGGGGGCTGCGTACAATGAGCAGTTCTTC
CDR3 protein: CASSSSGGAAYNEQFF
J gene: TRBJ2-1
clone size: -
CDR3 length: 16
V gene: TRBV7-3
D gene: TRBD2

CDR3 DNA: TGTGCCAGCAGTTACGGTCGGCCCGTGAACACTGAAGCTTTCTTT
CDR3 protein: CASSYGRPVNTEAFF
J gene: TRBJ1-1
clone size: -
CDR3 length: 15
V gene: TRBV6-2/TRBV6-3
D gene: -

CDR3 DNA: TGTGCCACCAGCAGAGATTCGCGCGAGACCCAGTACTTC
CDR3 protein: CATSRDSRETQYF
J gene: TRBJ2-5
clone size: few
CDR3 length: 13
V gene: TRBV15
D gene: -

CDR3 DNA: TGTGCCAGCAGCCGCGACAACACGGAAGAGACCCAGTACTTC
CDR3 protein: CASSRDNTEETQYF
J gene: TRBJ2-5
clone size: few
CDR3 length: 14
V gene: TRBV7-2
D gene: -

CDR3 DNA: TGCAGTGCTAGGCCTCCAGGACTTGACACCGGGGAGCTGTTTTTT
CDR3 protein: CSARPPGLDTGELFF
J gene: TRBJ2-2
clone size: -
CDR3 length: 15
V gene: TRBV20-1
D gene: -

CDR3 DNA: TGTGCCAGCATCCCGAGAGGAAGGGCAGATACGCAGTATTTT
CDR3 protein: CASIPRGRADTQYF
J gene: TRBJ2-3
clone size: -
CDR3 length: 14
V gene: TRBV21-1
D gene: -

CDR3 DNA: TGTGCCAGCAACCAGGGTATCTTCGGCAACGAGCAGTACTTC
CDR3 protein: CASNQGIFGNEQYF
J gene: TRBJ2-7
clone size: -
CDR3 length: 14
V gene: TRBV7-2
D gene: -

CDR3 DNA: TGTGCCAGCAGGGATGTCAAGCGGGTGTACCAAGAGACCCAGTACTTC
CDR3 protein: CASRDVKRVYQETQYF
J gene: TRBJ2-5
clone size: few
CDR3 length: 16
V gene: TRBV2
D gene: -

CDR3 DNA: TGTGCCACCACTATCGGGGACAGGTCGCAGGGGGACTATGGCTACACCTTC
CDR3 protein: CATTIGDRSQGDYGYTF
J gene: TRBJ1-2
clone size: -
CDR3 length: 17
V gene: TRBV19
D gene: TRBD1

CDR3 DNA: TGCAGTGCTAGAGCCGTAGGGGGCTATAGCAATCAGCCCCAGCATTTT
CDR3 protein: CSARAVGGYSNQPQHF
J gene: TRBJ1-5
clone size: few
CDR3 length: 16
V gene: TRBV20-1
D gene: TRBD1

CDR3 DNA: TGCGCCAGCAGCCCTAGAAAGGACCGATACAAGGAGCAGTACTTC
CDR3 protein: CASSPRKDRYKEQYF
J gene: TRBJ2-4
clone size: once
CDR3 length: 15
V gene: TRBV4-3
D gene: -

CDR3 DNA: TGCAGTGCTAGAGATCATCAACGGGGGGATCAGCCCCAGCATTTT
CDR3 protein: CSARDHQRGDQPQHF
J gene: TRBJ1-5
clone size: few
CDR3 length: 15
V gene: TRBV20-1
D gene: -

CDR3 DNA: TGCGCCAGCAGCCGGGACAGGGGGACATCTGGGGCCAACGTCCTGACTTTC
CDR3 protein: CASSRDRGTSGANVLTF
J gene: TRBJ2-6
clone size: few
CDR3 length: 17
V gene: TRBV4-3
D gene: TRBD1

CDR3 DNA: TGCAGCGTTTGCCCCCCTTGCGAGCAGTACTTC
CDR3 protein: CSVCPPCEQYF
J gene: TRBJ2-7
clone size: -
CDR3 length: 11
V gene: TRBV29-1
D gene: -

CDR3 DNA: TGTGCCAGCAGCGCAACAGGGGGAAGTGCTGAAGCTTTCTTT
CDR3 protein: CASSATGGSAEAFF
J gene: TRBJ1-1
clone size: -
CDR3 length: 14
V gene: TRBV9
D gene: TRBD1